Detailed here is one TCR beta chain. The antigen remains unidentified. In germline, CDR1 is KGHSH, CDR2 LQKENI. The CDR3 is 15 residues long. V lost 2 bases to trimming and J lost 0 bases, with 7 bases between them. Naive-designated CD8 cells lacked CD45RO, were positively enriched for CCR7, and omitted terminally differentiated effector memory CD45RA+ cells. Free of recent acute infections or vaccinations, the donors were healthy HIV-negative adults. Data came from immunoSEQ multiplex PCR; TCRdb stores just in-frame clones and leaves some out. The repertoire has under 1 million clones, 80% to 95% of them found once; the top ten carry around 24%. These data originate in a study of shared clonotypes between healthy human individuals. About the research overall: Used for every donor were three CD4 naive, three CD4 memory, two CD8 naive and one CD8 memory plate. Findings of the study overall: In having few donors, the study represented limited genetic and exposure-history diversity. Among donors, the sharing of clonotypes was expected to be influenced by sequencing depth.

The chain is built from TRBV18 and TRBJ2-2; D call uncertain. The sequencing input was naive CD8+ T cells sorted from blood. This clonotype originated in a man aged 25 to 40 in good health. The CDR3 region is CASSPDAPNTGELFF. The CDR3 region has the DNA TGTGCCAGCTCACCAGACGCCCCGAACACCGGGGAGCTGTTTTTT.